A single sample is the source of the 8 T cell receptor beta chains below, sequenced in a study of T cell repertoires in cytomegalovirus infection. TCRdb analysed the reads with MiXCR anew, one entry per CDR3 protein. The sample contains 450,000 to 600,000 distinct CDR3 sequences, roughly a third of which appear only once. No cognate antigen is known for these TCRs. The starting material was cultured PBMCs, obtained from culture after CMV antigen stimulation. Receptors were obtained from a human donor in good health (CMV status not recorded). Some clones in this sample may be carry-over from other donors' samples.

The chain joins TRBV6-2 or TRBV6-3 to TRBJ2-7; weak D call: TRBD1 (5 bases). This CDR3 comprises 15 residues. V was trimmed by 1 base and J by 2 bases, leaving 12 bases between them. Germline V gene lookup returns CDR1 MNHEY and CDR2 SVGEGT. CDR3 coding DNA: TGTGCCAGCAGTTACTTCCAGGGTCTCACCTACGAGCAGTACTTC. Encoded protein: CASSYFQGLTYEQYF.

This clonotype has a handful of counts. The chain is built from TRBV7-9 and TRBJ2-1; perhaps TRBD2 as D (5 bases). This CDR3 has 14 amino acids. Germline V gene lookup returns CDR1 SEHNR and CDR2 FQNEAQ (reference sequence). The V gene lost 5 bases and the J gene lost 7 bases, with 15 bases spanning the gap. The CDR3 sequence is CASSRDAGGNEQFF. The DNA for the CDR3 is TGTGCCAGCAGCCGAGACGCGGGTGGAAATGAGCAGTTCTTC. The whole variable domain, remainder taken from reference TRBV7-9 and TRBJ2-1, is DTGVSQNPRHKITKRGQNVTFRCDPISEHNRLYWYRQTLGQGPEFLTYFQNEAQLEKSRLLSDRFSAERPKGSFSTLEIQRTEQGDSAMYLCASSRDAGGNEQFFGPGTRLTVL.

V is TRBV19 and J is TRBJ1-1; D not certain. CDR3 length: 14 amino acids. CDR1 is LNHDA, CDR2 SQIVND, per germline (reference sequence). V was shortened by 2 bases and J by 8 bases, with 15 bases between the two germline ends. CDR3 bases: TGTGCCAGTAGTATAAAGAGGGCACAAGGGGAAGCTTTCTTT. This sequence encodes CASSIKRAQGEAFF.

The rearrangement uses TRBV10-3 and TRBJ2-1, with 7 bases that match TRBD2. V lost 8 bases to trimming and J lost 0 bases; unmatched junction nucleotides: 7. The CDR3 contains 15 residues. Germline V lookup: CDR1 ENHRY, CDR2 SYGVKD. In nucleotides, the CDR3 is TGTGCCATCCGACCGTTAGCGGGCTCCTACAATGAGCAGTTCTTC. Amino acid sequence: CAIRPLAGSYNEQFF.

The table lists this clonotype with a count of one. V gene TRBV5-6 combines with J gene TRBJ2-3, with D possibly TRBD2 on 7 matching bases. Germline V gives CDR1 SGHDT, CDR2 YYEEEE. This CDR3 is 16 amino acids long. V lost 3 bases and J 5 bases, leaving 19 bases between the germline ends. This CDR3 is CASSSISPAGQDTQYF. CDR3 sequence (DNA): TGTGCCAGCAGCTCCATTAGTCCAGCGGGACAAGATACGCAGTATTTT.

The chain carries TRBV5-8 and TRBJ1-1; D uncertain. The CDR3 has 14 amino acids. With 0 bases removed from V and 1 base from J, the gap between germline ends came to 7 bases. CDR1 and CDR2 from the germline V gene are SGHTS and YDEGEE. The CDR3 DNA follows: TGTGCCAGCAGCTTGGGCATCCGGAACACTGAAGCTTTCTTT. This encodes CASSLGIRNTEAFF.

This clonotype was counted ten times or more. The chain links TRBV7-2 to TRBJ2-1; D may be TRBD2 (6 bases). This CDR3 is built from 15 residues. The germline V and J ends were trimmed by 3 bases and 5 bases, with 14 bases remaining between them. CDR1 is SGHTA, CDR2 FQGNSA, per germline. The CDR3 is CASSLLGGAHNEQFF. The CDR3 DNA sequence: TGTGCCAGCAGCTTGCTCGGCGGGGCGCACAATGAGCAGTTCTTC.

There are a few counts of this clonotype. J is TRBJ2-1 and V is TRBV7-8; 10 nucleotides line up with TRBD1. From germline, CDR1 is SGHVS and CDR2 FQNEAQ. The V and J ends lost 3 bases and 5 bases, in that order; junction bases with no gene match: 7. This CDR3 comprises 16 residues. The CDR3 DNA sequence: TGTGCCAGCAGCTTTAACCTGGGACAGGGGAACAATGAGCAGTTCTTC. As protein: CASSFNLGQGNNEQFF.